This T cell receptor beta chain derives from a study of T cells in Graves' hyperthyroidism and ophthalmopathy. Amplification of TCR beta CDR3 regions was performed using RNA transcripts as template. The HTBI primer set served for first-round RT-PCR of the TCR CDR3. One entry per CDR3 protein results from TCRdb running MiXCR on the multiplex PCR reads. The table has some 550,000 distinct CDR3 sequences, more than 15% seen once; the top ten hold 2.5% to 4%. In its sample, this clonotype was seen a few times. CDR1 and CDR2 from the germline V gene are MDHEN and SYDVKM. The CDR3 is made up of 15 amino acids. J was trimmed by 7 bases and V by 6 bases; bases with no gene match: 11.

The chain uses TRBV28 and TRBJ2-1; 8 bases fit TRBD2. This TCR was sampled from a woman between 40 and 55 years old with Graves' ophthalmopathy. The sequenced sample was blood. The CDR3 spells CASRYPSGSGNEQFF. The CDR3 nucleotides read TGTGCCAGCAGATACCCAAGCGGGAGTGGGAATGAGCAGTTCTTC.